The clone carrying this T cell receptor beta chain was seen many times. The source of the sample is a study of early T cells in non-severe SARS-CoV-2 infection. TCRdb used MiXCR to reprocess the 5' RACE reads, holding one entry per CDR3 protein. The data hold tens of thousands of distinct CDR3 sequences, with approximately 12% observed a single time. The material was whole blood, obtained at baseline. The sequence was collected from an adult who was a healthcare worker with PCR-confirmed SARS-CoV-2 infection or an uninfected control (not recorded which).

CDR3 coding DNA: TGTGCCAGCAGTGACTTGGACAGGGGACTAGCCAAAAACATTCAGTACTTC. It codes for CASSDLDRGLAKNIQYF. The rearrangement uses TRBV6-1 and TRBJ2-4, with 9 positions matching TRBD1. V gave up 3 bases and J gave up 0 bases; unmatched junction bases: 6. CDR3 length: 17 amino acids. Germline CDR1 reads MNHNS; CDR2 reads SASEGT.